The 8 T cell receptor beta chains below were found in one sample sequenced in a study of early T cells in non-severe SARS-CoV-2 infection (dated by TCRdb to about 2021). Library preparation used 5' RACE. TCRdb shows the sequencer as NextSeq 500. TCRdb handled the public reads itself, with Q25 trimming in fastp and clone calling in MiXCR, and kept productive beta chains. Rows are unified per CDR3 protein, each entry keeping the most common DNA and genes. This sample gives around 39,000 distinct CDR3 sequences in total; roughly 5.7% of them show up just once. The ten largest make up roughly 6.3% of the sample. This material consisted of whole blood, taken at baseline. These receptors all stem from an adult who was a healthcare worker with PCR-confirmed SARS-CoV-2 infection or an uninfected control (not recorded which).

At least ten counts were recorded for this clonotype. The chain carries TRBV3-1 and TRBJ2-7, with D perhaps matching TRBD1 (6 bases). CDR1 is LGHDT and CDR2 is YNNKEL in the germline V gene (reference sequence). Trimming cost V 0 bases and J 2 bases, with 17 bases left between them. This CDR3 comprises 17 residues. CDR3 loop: CASSQEEHRVIPYEQYF. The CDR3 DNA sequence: TGTGCCAGCAGCCAAGAAGAGCACAGGGTGATTCCCTACGAGCAGTACTTC.

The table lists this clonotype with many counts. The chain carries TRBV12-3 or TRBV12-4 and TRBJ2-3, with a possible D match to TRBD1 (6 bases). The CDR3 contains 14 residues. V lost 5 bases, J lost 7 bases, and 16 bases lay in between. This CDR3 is CASSKQGPGNTQYF. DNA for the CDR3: TGTGCCAGCAGTAAACAGGGTCCGGGGAATACGCAGTATTTT.

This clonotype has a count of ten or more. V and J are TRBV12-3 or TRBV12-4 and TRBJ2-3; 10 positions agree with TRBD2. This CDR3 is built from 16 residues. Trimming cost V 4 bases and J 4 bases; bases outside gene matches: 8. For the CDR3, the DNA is TGTGCCAGCAGTTCGGGACTAGCGATAGGACCAGATACGCAGTATTTT. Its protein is CASSSGLAIGPDTQYF.

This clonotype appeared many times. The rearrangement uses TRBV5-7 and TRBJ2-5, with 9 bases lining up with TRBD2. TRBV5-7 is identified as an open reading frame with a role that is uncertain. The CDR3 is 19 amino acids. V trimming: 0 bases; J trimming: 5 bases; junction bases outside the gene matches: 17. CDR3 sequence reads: CASSLGSVSGGRAEETQYF. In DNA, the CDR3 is TGTGCCAGCAGCTTGGGGTCAGTAAGCGGCGGGAGGGCCGAGGAGACCCAGTACTTC.

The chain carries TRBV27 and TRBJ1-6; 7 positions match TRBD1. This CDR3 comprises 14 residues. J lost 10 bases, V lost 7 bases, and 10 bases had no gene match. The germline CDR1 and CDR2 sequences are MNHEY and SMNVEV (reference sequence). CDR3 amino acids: CASTPQGLSSPLHF. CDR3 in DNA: TGTGCCAGCACCCCACAGGGGCTAAGCTCACCCCTCCACTTT.

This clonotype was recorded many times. In DNA form, the CDR3 reads TGTGCTAGTGGTTTTGGGGGCAGGGCGAACACTGAAGCTTTCTTT. This sequence encodes CASGFGGRANTEAFF. V is TRBV12-5 and J is TRBJ1-1; TRBD1 might be the D (6 bases). V gave up 3 bases and J gave up 1 base, with 12 bases separating them. CDR1 is LGHNT, CDR2 FRNRAP, per germline. The CDR3 extends over 15 amino acids.

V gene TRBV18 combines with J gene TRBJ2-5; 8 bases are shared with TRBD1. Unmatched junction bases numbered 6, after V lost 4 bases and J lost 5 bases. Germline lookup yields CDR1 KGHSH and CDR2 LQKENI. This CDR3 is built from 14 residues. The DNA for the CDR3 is TGTGCCAGCTCACAGGACAGGGCCAAGGAGACCCAGTACTTC. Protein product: CASSQDRAKETQYF.

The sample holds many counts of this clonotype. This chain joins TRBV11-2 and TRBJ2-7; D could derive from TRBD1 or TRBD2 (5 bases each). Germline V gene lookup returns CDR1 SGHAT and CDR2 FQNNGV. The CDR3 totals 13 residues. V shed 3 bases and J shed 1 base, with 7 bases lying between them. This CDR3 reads CASSFGASYEQYF. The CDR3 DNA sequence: TGTGCCAGCAGCTTCGGGGCATCCTACGAGCAGTACTTC.